The sequence of this TCR beta chain was determined in a study of blood T cell repertoires in COVID-19. Study summary: T cells, B-cell-depleted T cells, or PBMCs provided the cDNA or gDNA that served as material.

Original processing notes: Estimates of nucleated cell counts were drawn from the amplification of reference gene primers. Here immunoSEQ multiplex PCR was the method, and the copy in TCRdb shows in-frame clones only, minus some. The V and J calls and clone size are taken from that table; D and trimming were inferred from the DNA. The data show approximately 150,000 clones, with 70% to 90% seen just once and more than 5% held by the top ten. Per the germline V gene, CDR1 is MDHEN and CDR2 is SYDVKM. V trimming: 2 bases; J trimming: 4 bases; junction bases outside the gene matches: 8. This CDR3 has 16 amino acids.

This clonotype originated in a human donor in a cohort sampled during active COVID-19. V is TRBV28 and J is TRBJ1-2; 9 positions agree with TRBD1. The sequenced material came from peripheral blood. CDR3 amino acids: CASSLKTGGYGYGYTF. The CDR3 bases are TGTGCCAGCAGTTTAAAAACAGGGGGCTATGGCTATGGCTACACCTTC.